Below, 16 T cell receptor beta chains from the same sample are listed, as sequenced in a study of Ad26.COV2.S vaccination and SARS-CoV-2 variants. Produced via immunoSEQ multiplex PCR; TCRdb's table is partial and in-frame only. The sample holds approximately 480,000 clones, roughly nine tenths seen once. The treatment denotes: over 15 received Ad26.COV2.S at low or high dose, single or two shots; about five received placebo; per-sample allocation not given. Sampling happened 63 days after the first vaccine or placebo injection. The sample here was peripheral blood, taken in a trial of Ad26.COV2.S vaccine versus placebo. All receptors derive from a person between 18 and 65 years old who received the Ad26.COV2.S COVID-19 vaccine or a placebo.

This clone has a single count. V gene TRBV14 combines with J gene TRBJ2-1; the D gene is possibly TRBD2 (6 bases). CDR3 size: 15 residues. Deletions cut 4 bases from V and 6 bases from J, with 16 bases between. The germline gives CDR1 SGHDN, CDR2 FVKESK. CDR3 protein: CASSPLGGTFNEQFF. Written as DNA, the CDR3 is TGTGCCAGCAGCCCTTTAGGCGGGACTTTCAATGAGCAGTTCTTC.

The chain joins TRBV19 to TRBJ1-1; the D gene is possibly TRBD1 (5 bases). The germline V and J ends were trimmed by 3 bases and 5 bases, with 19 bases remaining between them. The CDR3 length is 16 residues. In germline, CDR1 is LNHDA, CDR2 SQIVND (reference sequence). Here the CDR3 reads CASSIPTGAGGTEAFF. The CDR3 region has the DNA TGTGCCAGTAGTATCCCGACGGGCGCCGGGGGGACTGAAGCTTTCTTT. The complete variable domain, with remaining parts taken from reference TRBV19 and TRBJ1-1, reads DGGITQSPKYLFRKEGQNVTLSCEQNLNHDAMYWYRQDPGQGLRLIYYSQIVNDFQKGDIAEGYSVSREKKESFPLTVTSAQKNPTAFYLCASSIPTGAGGTEAFFGQGTRLTVV.

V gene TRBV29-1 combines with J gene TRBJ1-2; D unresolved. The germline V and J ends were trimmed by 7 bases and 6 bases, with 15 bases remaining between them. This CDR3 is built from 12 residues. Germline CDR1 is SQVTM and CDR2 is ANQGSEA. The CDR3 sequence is CSAASPSDGYTF. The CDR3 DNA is TGCAGCGCCGCCTCCCCTTCGGATGGCTACACCTTC.

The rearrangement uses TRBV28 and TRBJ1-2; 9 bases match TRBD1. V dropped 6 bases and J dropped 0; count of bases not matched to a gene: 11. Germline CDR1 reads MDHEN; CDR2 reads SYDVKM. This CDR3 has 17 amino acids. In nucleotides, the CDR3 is TGTGCCAGCAGGATGGTCACAGGGGGCCCAGCTAACTATGGCTACACCTTC. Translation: CASRMVTGGPANYGYTF.

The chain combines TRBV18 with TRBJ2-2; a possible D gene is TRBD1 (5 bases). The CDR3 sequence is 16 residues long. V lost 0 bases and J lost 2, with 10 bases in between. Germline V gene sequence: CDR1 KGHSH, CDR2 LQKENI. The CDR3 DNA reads TGTGCCAGCTCACCACCGCTGGGGCGTAACACCGGGGAGCTGTTTTTT. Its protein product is CASSPPLGRNTGELFF.

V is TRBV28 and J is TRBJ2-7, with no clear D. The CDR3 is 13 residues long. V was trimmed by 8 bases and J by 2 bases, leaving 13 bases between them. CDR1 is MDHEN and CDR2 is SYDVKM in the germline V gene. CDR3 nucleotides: TGTGCCAGCGAAGGCCCGGGCACCTACGAGCAGTACTTC. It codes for CASEGPGTYEQYF.

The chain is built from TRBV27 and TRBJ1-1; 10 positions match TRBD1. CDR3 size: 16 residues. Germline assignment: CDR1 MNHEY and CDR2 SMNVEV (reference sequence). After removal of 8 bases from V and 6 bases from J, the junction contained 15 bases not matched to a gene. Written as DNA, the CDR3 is TGTGCCAGCTATCCGCAACTCCGGGACAGGGGCCCTGAAGCTTTCTTT. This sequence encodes CASYPQLRDRGPEAFF.

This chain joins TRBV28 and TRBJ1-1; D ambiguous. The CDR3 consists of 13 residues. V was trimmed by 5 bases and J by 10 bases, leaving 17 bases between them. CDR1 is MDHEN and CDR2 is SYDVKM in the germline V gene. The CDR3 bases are TGTGCCAGCAGTCCATACCGGGGTTCTGGAGCTTTCTTT. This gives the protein CASSPYRGSGAFF.

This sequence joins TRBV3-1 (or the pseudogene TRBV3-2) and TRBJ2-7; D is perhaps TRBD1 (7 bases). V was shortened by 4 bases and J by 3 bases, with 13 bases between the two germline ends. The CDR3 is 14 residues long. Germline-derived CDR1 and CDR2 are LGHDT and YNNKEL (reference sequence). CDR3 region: CASSRGDSHYEQYF. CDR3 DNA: TGTGCCAGCAGCCGCGGGGACAGCCACTACGAGCAGTACTTC.

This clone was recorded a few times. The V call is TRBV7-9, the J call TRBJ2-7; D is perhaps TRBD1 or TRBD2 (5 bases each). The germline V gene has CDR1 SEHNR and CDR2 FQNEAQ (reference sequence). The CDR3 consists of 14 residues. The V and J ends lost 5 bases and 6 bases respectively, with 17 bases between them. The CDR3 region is CASSPRGELAEQYF. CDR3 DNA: TGTGCCAGCAGCCCGAGGGGTGAACTCGCCGAGCAGTACTTC.

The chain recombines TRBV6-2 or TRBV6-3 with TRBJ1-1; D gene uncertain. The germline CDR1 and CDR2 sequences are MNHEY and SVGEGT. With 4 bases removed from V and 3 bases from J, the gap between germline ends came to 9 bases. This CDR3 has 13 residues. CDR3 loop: CASSWGPHTEAFF. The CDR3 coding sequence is TGTGCCAGCAGTTGGGGTCCTCACACTGAAGCTTTCTTT.

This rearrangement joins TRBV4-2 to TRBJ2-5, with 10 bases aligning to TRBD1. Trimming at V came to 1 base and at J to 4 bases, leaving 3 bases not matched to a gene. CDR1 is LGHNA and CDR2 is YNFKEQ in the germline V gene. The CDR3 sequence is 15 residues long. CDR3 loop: CASSQGQGAGETQYF. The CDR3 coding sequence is TGTGCCAGCAGCCAAGGACAGGGGGCTGGAGAGACCCAGTACTTC.

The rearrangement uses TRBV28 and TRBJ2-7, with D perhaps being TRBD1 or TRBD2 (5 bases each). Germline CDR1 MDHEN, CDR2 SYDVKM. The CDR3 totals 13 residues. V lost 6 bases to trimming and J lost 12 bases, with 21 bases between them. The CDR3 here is CASRGDPDERSYF. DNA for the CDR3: TGTGCCAGCAGGGGGGACCCAGATGAGAGGTCGTACTTC.

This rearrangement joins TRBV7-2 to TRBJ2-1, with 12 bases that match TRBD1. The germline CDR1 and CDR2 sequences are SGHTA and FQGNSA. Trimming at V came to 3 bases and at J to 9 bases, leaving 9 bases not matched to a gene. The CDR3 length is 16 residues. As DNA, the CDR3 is TGTGCCAGCAGCTTGGAGGGACAGGGGGCTATTGGTGAGCAGTTCTTC. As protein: CASSLEGQGAIGEQFF.

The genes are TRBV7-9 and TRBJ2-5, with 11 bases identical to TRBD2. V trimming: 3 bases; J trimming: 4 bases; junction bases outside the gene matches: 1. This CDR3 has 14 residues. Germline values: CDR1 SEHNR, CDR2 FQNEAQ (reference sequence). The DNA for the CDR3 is TGTGCCAGCAGCTTTGGACTAGCGGGAGAGACCCAGTACTTC. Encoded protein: CASSFGLAGETQYF.

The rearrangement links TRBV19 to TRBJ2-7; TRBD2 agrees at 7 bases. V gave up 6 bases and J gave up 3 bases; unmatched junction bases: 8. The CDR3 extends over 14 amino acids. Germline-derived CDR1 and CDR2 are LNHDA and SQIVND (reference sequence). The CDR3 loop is CASSPTSSFYEQYF. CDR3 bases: TGTGCCAGTAGCCCGACTAGCTCGTTCTACGAGCAGTACTTC.